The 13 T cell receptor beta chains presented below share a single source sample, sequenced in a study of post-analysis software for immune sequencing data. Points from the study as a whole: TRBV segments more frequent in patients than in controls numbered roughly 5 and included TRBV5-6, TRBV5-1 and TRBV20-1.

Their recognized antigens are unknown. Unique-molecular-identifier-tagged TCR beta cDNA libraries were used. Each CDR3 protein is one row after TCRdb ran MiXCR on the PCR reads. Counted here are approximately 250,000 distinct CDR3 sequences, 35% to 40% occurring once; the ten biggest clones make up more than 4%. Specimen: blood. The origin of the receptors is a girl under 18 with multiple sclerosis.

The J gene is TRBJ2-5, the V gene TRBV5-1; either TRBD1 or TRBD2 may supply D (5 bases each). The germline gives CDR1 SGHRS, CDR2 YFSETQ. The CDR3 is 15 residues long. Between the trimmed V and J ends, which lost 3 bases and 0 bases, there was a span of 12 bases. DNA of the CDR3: TGCGCCAGCAGCTCGGGACGGTTGTACCAAGAGACCCAGTACTTC. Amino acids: CASSSGRLYQETQYF.

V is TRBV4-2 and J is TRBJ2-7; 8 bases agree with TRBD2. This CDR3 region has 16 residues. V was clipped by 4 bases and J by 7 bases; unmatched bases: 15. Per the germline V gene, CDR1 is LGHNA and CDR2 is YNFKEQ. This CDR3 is CASSRSAGDISSEQYF. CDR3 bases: TGTGCCAGCAGCCGATCAGCGGGAGATATCTCCAGTGAGCAGTACTTC.

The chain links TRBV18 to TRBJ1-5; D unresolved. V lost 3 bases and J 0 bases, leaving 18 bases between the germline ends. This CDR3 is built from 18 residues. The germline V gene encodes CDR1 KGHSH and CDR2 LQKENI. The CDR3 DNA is TGTGCCAGCTCACCGCGGGATGCCTTCTCTAATAGCAATCAGCCCCAGCATTTT. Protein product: CASSPRDAFSNSNQPQHF.

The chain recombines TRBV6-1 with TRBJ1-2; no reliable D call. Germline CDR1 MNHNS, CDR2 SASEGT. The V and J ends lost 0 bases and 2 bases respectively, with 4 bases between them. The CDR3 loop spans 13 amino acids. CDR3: CASSEAENYGYTF. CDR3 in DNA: TGTGCCAGCAGTGAAGCGGAAAACTATGGCTACACCTTC.

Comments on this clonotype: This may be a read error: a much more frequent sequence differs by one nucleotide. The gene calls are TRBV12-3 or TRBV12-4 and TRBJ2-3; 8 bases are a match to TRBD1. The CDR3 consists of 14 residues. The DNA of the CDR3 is TGTGCCAGCGTGGACAGGGAGGAACATGATACGCAGAATTTT. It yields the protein CASVDREEHDTQNF.

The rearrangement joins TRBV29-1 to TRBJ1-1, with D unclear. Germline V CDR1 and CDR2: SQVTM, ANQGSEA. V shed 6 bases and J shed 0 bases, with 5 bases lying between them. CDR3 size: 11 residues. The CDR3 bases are TGCAGCGTCCAGTTGAACACTGAAGCTTTCTTT. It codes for CSVQLNTEAFF.

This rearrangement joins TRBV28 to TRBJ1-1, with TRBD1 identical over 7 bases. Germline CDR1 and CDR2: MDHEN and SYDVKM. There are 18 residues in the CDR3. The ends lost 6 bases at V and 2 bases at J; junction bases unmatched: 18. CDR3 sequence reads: CASSLLSDPRGLNTEAFF. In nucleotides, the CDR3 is TGTGCCAGCAGCCTCCTGTCTGACCCGAGGGGGCTCAACACTGAAGCTTTCTTT.

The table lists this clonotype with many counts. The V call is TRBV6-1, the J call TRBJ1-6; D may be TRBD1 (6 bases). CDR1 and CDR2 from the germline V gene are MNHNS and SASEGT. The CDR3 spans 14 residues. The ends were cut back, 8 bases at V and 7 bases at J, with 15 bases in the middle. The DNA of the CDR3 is TGTGCCAGCTGGGGCAGGGGCGTCAATTCACCCCTCCACTTT. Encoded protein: CASWGRGVNSPLHF.

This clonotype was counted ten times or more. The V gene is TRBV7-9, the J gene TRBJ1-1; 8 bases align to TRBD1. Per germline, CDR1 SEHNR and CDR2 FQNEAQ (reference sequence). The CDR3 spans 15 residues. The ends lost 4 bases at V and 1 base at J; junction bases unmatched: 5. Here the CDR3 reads CASSSTTGANTEAFF. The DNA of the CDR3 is TGTGCCAGCAGCTCAACGACAGGGGCGAACACTGAAGCTTTCTTT.

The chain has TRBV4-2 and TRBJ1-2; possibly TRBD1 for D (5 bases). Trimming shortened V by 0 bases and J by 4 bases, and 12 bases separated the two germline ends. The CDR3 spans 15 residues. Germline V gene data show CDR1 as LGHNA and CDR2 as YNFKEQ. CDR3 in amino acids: CASSQEGRDFYGYTF. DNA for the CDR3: TGTGCCAGCAGCCAAGAGGGCCGGGACTTCTATGGCTACACCTTC.

The CDR3 reads CASSQKGWNQPQHF. CDR3 sequence (DNA): TGTGCCAGCAGCCAGAAGGGATGGAATCAGCCCCAGCATTTT. The chain joins TRBV3-1 to TRBJ1-5; D not resolved. The V end lost 3 bases, the J end lost 4 bases, and 10 bases lay between the germline ends. Germline V gene sequence: CDR1 LGHDT, CDR2 YNNKEL (reference sequence). The CDR3 loop spans 14 amino acids.

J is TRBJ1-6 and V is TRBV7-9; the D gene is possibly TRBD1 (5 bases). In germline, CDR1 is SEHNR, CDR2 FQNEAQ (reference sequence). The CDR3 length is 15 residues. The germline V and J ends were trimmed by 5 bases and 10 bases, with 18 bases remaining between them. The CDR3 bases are TGTGCCAGCAGCCTCGGAGGAGGGGAGGGATCACCCCTCCACTTT. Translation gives CASSLGGGEGSPLHF. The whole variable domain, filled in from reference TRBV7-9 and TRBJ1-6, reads DTGVSQNPRHKITKRGQNVTFRCDPISEHNRLYWYRQTLGQGPEFLTYFQNEAQLEKSRLLSDRFSAERPKGSFSTLEIQRTEQGDSAMYLCASSLGGGEGSPLHFGNGTRLTVT.

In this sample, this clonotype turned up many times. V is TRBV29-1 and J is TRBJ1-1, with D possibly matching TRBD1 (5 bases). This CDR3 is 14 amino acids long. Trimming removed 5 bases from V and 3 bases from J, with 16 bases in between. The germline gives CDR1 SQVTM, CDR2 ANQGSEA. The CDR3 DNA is TGCAGCGTTCAAGGGGTAAGAGGGGACACTGAAGCTTTCTTT. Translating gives CSVQGVRGDTEAFF.